Sequencing of this TCR beta chain was carried out in a study of OX40 agonist ivuxolimab in advanced cancers. Regarding the study as a whole: The work left the antigen specificity of expanded peripheral T cells undetermined. Clonal expansion in partial responders at 0.1-3.0 mg/kg ranked among the lowest.

Measured with immunoSEQ multiplex PCR; TCRdb has only the in-frame clones, and not every one. The sample shows roughly 77,000 clones, 85% to 95% of them seen only once. Deletions cut 4 bases from V and 8 bases from J, with 10 bases between. The CDR3 sequence is 12 residues long. Germline CDR1 SGHDT, CDR2 YYEEEE. This clone was counted between two and nine times. The antigen is unknown. The sequence came from an adult with an advanced solid tumor such as melanoma, head and neck, liver or kidney cancer. The chain joins TRBV5-6 to TRBJ2-1; a weak D match, TRBD1 (5 bases). The sequencing used CD4+ or CD8+ T cells sorted from blood, collected in a trial of the OX40 agonist ivuxolimab. The CDR3 sequence: CASSQWGDEQFF. The CDR3 region has the DNA TGTGCCAGCAGCCAATGGGGCGATGAGCAGTTCTTC.